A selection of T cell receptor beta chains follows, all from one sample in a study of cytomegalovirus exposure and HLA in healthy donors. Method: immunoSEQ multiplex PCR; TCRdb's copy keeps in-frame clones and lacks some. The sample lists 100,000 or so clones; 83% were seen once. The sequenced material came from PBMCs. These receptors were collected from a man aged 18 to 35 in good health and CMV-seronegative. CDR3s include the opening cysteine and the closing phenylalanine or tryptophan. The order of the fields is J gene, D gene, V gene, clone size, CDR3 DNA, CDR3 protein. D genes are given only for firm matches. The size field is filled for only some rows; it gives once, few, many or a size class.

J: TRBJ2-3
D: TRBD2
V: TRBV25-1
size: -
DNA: TGTGCCAGCAGTGTTGCTGGAGCGGGAGGGGATACGCAGTATTTT
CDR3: CASSVAGAGGDTQYF

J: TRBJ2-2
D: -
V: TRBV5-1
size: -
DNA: TGCGCCAGCAGAGACACCATCGGCGGGGAGCTGTTTTTT
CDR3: CASRDTIGGELFF

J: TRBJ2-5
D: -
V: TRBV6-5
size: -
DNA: TGTGCCAGCAGTTACTCGGGGGAGGAAGCGACCCAGTACTTC
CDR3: CASSYSGEEATQYF

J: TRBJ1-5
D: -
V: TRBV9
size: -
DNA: TGTGCCAGCAGCCTCTCGGGAGAGGATCAGCCCCAGCATTTT
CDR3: CASSLSGEDQPQHF

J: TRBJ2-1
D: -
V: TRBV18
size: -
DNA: TGTGCCAGCTCACCACCAGGCGGCTACAATGAGCAGTTCTTC
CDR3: CASSPPGGYNEQFF

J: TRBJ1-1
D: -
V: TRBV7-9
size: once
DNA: TGTGCCACCGAACAGACCCGGCGGGACAACACTGAAGCTTTCTTT
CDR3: CATEQTRRDNTEAFF

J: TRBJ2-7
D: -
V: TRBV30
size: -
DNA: TGTGCCTGGAGCGCCCGAGGGCCCAACGAGCAGTACTTC
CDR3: CAWSARGPNEQYF

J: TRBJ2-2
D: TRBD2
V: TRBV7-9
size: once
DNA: TGTTCCAGCAGCTTACCGGGACTAGCGGGACCCGACACCGGGGAGCTGTTTTTT
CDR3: CSSSLPGLAGPDTGELFF

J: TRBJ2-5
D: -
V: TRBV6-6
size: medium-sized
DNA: TGTGCCAGCAGTTCCCTGGGAGCTTCGGAGACCCAGTACTTC
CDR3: CASSSLGASETQYF

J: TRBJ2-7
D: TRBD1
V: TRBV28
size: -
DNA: TGTGCCAGCAGCCCTACCGGGACAGGGGTACACGAGCAGTACTTC
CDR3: CASSPTGTGVHEQYF

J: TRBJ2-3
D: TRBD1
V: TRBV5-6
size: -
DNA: TGTGCCAGCAGCTGGTTAGGGACAGGGGGTACAGATACGCAGTATTTT
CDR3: CASSWLGTGGTDTQYF

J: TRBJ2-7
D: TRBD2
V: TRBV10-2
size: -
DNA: TGCGCCAGCGGGGGATTAGCGGGAGCCTACGAGCAGTACTTC
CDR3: CASGGLAGAYEQYF

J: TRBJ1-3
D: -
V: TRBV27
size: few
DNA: TGTGCCAGCAGTTTATTTCCCCTGCCCGGGGGTCCTGGAAACACCATATATTTT
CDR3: CASSLFPLPGGPGNTIYF

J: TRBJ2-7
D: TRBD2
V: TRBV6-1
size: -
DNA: TGTGCCAGCAGTGAACTCACTAGCGGCCCTCGTTCCGAGCAGTACTTC
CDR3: CASSELTSGPRSEQYF

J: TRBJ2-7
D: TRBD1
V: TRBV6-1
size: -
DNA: TGTGCCACCATAGACAGGGGCCTCATCTCCTACGAGCAGTACTTC
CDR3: CATIDRGLISYEQYF

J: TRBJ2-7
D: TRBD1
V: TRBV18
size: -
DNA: TGTGCCAGCTCATTTGGACAGGGTCGACTTTTAAACGAGCAGTACTTC
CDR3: CASSFGQGRLLNEQYF

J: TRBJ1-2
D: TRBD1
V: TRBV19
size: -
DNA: TGTGCCAGTAGTCCACCGACAGGGGGCCCCTATGGCTACACCTTC
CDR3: CASSPPTGGPYGYTF

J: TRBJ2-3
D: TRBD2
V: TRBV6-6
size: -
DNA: TGTGCCAGCAGCCAAGGACTAGCGGGTTACACAGATACGCAGTATTTT
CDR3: CASSQGLAGYTDTQYF

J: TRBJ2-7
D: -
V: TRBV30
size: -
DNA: TGTGCCTGGAAGCCCCTGAGTTACGAGCAGTACTTC
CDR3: CAWKPLSYEQYF

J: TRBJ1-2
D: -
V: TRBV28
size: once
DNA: TGTGCCAGCATGTCGACAGGCCTTCCTTATGGCTACACCTTC
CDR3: CASMSTGLPYGYTF

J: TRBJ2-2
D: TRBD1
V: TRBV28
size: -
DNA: TGTGCCAGCAGCCTGACAGGGTCGAACACCGGGGAGCTGTTTTTT
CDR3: CASSLTGSNTGELFF

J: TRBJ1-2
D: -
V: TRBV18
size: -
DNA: TGTGCCAGCTCACCCGCCCGCGACATGAACTATGGCTACACCTTC
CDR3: CASSPARDMNYGYTF

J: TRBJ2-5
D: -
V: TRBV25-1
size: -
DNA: TGTGCCAGCAGTGAATCGACGGCGGGGCCACAAGAGACCCAGTACTTC
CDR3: CASSESTAGPQETQYF

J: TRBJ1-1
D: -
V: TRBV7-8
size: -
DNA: TGTGCCAGCAGCTTAGCTGGTTACCCTAGGACTGAAGCTTTCTTT
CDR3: CASSLAGYPRTEAFF

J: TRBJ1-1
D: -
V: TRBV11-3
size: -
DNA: TGTGCCAGCAGCTTAGTACCATACGAGGAAGCTTTCTTT
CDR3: CASSLVPYEEAFF

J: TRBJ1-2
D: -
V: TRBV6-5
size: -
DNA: TGTGCCAGCAGTTACGGGACCTCGGCAGGGGATGGCTACACCTTC
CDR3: CASSYGTSAGDGYTF

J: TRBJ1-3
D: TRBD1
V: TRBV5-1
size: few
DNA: TGCGCCAGCAGCTTGGAAACCACAGGGGCTGGAAACACCATATATTTT
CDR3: CASSLETTGAGNTIYF

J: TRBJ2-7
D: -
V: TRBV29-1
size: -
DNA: TGCAGCGTGACGACAGGTGCCTACGAGCAGTACTTC
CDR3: CSVTTGAYEQYF

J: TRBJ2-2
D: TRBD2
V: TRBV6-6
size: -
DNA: TGTGCCAGCACCTTAGCGGGAGCGGTCGGGGAGCTGTTTTTT
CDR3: CASTLAGAVGELFF

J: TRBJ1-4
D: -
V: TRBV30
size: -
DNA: TGTGCCTGGAGTGACGGGTCCAGGGCTAATGAAAAACTGTTTTTT
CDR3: CAWSDGSRANEKLFF

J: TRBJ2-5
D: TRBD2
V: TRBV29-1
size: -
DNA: TGCAGCGTTGACCTAGCGGGAGAGACCCAGTACTTC
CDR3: CSVDLAGETQYF

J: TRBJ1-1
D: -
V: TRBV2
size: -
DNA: TGTGCCAGCAGTAGGTCTGAGGACACTGAAGCTTTCTTT
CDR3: CASSRSEDTEAFF

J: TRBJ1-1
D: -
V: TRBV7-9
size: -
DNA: TGTGCCAGCAGCTTATATGAGGGTAGGACTGAAGCTTTCTTT
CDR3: CASSLYEGRTEAFF

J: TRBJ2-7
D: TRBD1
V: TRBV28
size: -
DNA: TGTGCCAGCCCACCCCACGCAGGGGGCCGTTCCTACGAGCAGTACTTC
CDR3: CASPPHAGGRSYEQYF

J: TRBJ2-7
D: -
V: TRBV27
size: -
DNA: TGTGCCAGCAGTTCAAGGGCAGGGAACGAGCAGTACTTC
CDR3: CASSSRAGNEQYF